Below are 21 T cell receptor beta chains sequenced from a single sample in a study of CD8 T cells in ankylosing spondylitis. Study conclusions and caveats: Among TCR beta sequences, a motif of eight highly homologous variants appeared characteristic of ankylosing spondylitis blood.

These receptors' targets are unknown. TCRdb independently ran MiXCR on the 5' RACE reads; one entry per CDR3 protein. The sample lists roughly 370,000 distinct CDR3 sequences, 20% to 25% occurring once. Sequenced material: blood, either unsorted or a sorted T cell fraction (not recorded which). The receptors come from a male donor with ankylosing spondylitis.

This clonotype was counted ten times or more. The CDR3 DNA is TGTGCCAGCAGTTCACAGCGCCTCTCTGGAAACACCATATATTTT. This gives the protein CASSSQRLSGNTIYF. This chain links TRBV28 with TRBJ1-3; D not resolved. Germline V gene sequence: CDR1 MDHEN, CDR2 SYDVKM. The V end was cut by 4 bases, the J end by 0 bases, with 10 bases between. The CDR3 extends over 15 amino acids.

This clonotype was detected only a few times. V usage is TRBV10-1 and J usage is TRBJ2-2; D not resolved. This CDR3 contains 16 residues. Trimming cost V 0 bases and J 4 bases, with 12 bases left between them. The germline CDR1 and CDR2 sequences are WNHNN and SYGVQD (reference sequence). CDR3 residues: CASSESGPWGTGELFF. CDR3 coding DNA: TGCGCCAGCAGTGAGTCAGGCCCCTGGGGCACCGGGGAGCTGTTTTTT.

This clonotype was seen a handful of times. The chain has TRBV6-2 or TRBV6-3 and TRBJ1-1; TRBD1 might be the D (6 bases). Trimming shortened V by 6 bases and J by 6 bases, and 20 bases separated the two germline ends. CDR3 length equals 15 residues. Per germline, CDR1 MNHEY and CDR2 SVGEGT. The CDR3 is CASSKHGGMGAEAFF. CDR3 DNA: TGTGCCAGCAGCAAACACGGGGGCATGGGTGCTGAAGCTTTCTTT.

The gene calls are TRBV11-1 and TRBJ2-2; 15 bases line up with TRBD2. This CDR3 has 21 residues. J gave up 3 bases and V 3 bases, and 14 bases lay outside the gene matches. CDR1 and CDR2 (germline): SGHAT, FQDESV (reference sequence). For the CDR3, the DNA is TGTGCCAGCAGCTTGCCCTCACCGGGACTAGCGGGAGGCCATGACACCGGGGAGCTGTTTTTT. Translation: CASSLPSPGLAGGHDTGELFF.

The chain carries TRBV2 and TRBJ2-7; D unresolved. Germline CDR1 and CDR2: SNHLY and FYNNEI. Trimming took off 5 bases at V and 13 bases at J, with 6 bases between the two ends. The CDR3 covers 8 residues. The DNA for the CDR3 is TGTGCCAGCAGTCTAAGTTACTTC. Protein product: CASSLSYF.

The chain employs TRBV9 and TRBJ1-6; a weak D match, TRBD1 (5 bases). This CDR3 comprises 15 residues. CDR1 is SGDLS, CDR2 YYNGEE, per germline. Trimming left V 3 bases short and J 7 bases short, with 14 bases between. The DNA of the CDR3 is TGTGCCAGCAGCGCAGACGCAGGGCGGAATTCACCCCTCCACTTT. It translates to CASSADAGRNSPLHF.

In its sample, this clonotype was seen a few times. The V and J genes are TRBV12-3 or TRBV12-4 and TRBJ1-3, with D unclear. V was shortened by 6 bases and J by 3 bases, with 9 bases between the two germline ends. The CDR3 extends over 13 amino acids. In nucleotides, the CDR3 is TGTGCCAGCAGCTCTGGAGATGGAAACACCATATATTTT. Amino acids: CASSSGDGNTIYF.

The chain is built from TRBV6-1 and TRBJ1-2; D gene ambiguous. The CDR3 has 11 residues. V was trimmed by 1 base and J by 6 bases, leaving 3 bases between them. Germline V lookup: CDR1 MNHNS, CDR2 SASEGT. CDR3 sequence: CASSEGNGYTF. The CDR3 DNA reads as TGTGCCAGCAGTGAAGGAAATGGCTACACCTTC.

The rearrangement links TRBV7-2 to TRBJ2-1; 8 nucleotides align to TRBD2. V shed 5 bases and J 1 base; nucleotides not matched to a gene: 4. Germline V gene data show CDR1 as SGHTA and CDR2 as FQGNSA. The CDR3 is made up of 15 amino acids. As DNA, the CDR3 is TGTGCCAGCAGCCCGACTAGCGAGTCCTACAATGAGCAGTTCTTC. It yields the protein CASSPTSESYNEQFF.

This chain joins TRBV7-3 and TRBJ2-3; 8 bases fit TRBD1. The CDR3 runs 14 residues. Trimming cost V 5 bases and J 2 bases; bases outside gene matches: 3. From germline, CDR1 is SGHTA and CDR2 FQGTGA. The CDR3 DNA follows: TGTGCCAGCAGCGCGGACAGGGCCACAGATACGCAGTATTTT. Its translation: CASSADRATDTQYF.

The genes are TRBV10-3 and TRBJ1-1; D is unresolved. The CDR3 extends over 13 amino acids. V lost 2 bases and J 1 base, leaving 5 bases between the germline ends. The germline V gene has CDR1 ENHRY and CDR2 SYGVKD. The CDR3 loop reads CAISEGGNTEAFF. The CDR3 nucleotides are TGTGCCATCAGTGAGGGAGGGAACACTGAAGCTTTCTTT.

In its sample, this clonotype was seen a few times. The chain has TRBV18 and TRBJ2-7; no reliable D call. The CDR3 extends over 14 amino acids. The V and J ends lost 3 bases and 6 bases respectively, with 15 bases between them. Germline values: CDR1 KGHSH, CDR2 LQKENI. In nucleotides, the CDR3 is TGTGCCAGCTCACCTCTTGGAGTACATCGCGAGCAGTACTTC. Encoded protein: CASSPLGVHREQYF. Using reference TRBV18 and TRBJ2-7 for the parts outside the CDR3, the full variable domain is NAGVMQNPRHLVRRRGQEARLRCSPMKGHSHVYWYRQLPEEGLKFMVYLQKENIIDESGMPKERFSAEFPKEGPSILRIQQVVRGDSAAYFCASSPLGVHREQYFGPGTRLTVT.

V gene TRBV12-3 or TRBV12-4 combines with J gene TRBJ1-2; D gene uncertain. Trimming pared 6 bases from V and 11 bases from J, leaving 13 bases between. The CDR3 consists of 11 residues. The CDR3 region has the DNA TGTGCCAGCAGCCGTCAGCTCGCTTACACCTTC. Protein product: CASSRQLAYTF.

The V call is TRBV14, the J call TRBJ2-7; 10 bases match TRBD2. V dropped 4 bases and J dropped 4; count of bases not matched to a gene: 7. This CDR3 has 15 residues. Germline V gives CDR1 SGHDN, CDR2 FVKESK. CDR3 sequence (DNA): TGTGCCAGCAGCCGGACTAGCGGAGGCGGGTACGAGCAGTACTTC. Its translation: CASSRTSGGGYEQYF. Drawing the rest from reference TRBV14 and TRBJ2-7, the complete variable domain is EAGVTQFPSHSVIEKGQTVTLRCDPISGHDNLYWYRRVMGKEIKFLLHFVKESKQDESGMPNNRFLAERTGGTYSTLKVQPAELEDSGVYFCASSRTSGGGYEQYFGPGTRLTVT.

This clonotype was picked up a small number of times. The chain recombines TRBV10-3 with TRBJ2-2; TRBD2 matches 11 bases. The CDR3 consists of 18 residues. Germline loops: CDR1 ENHRY, CDR2 SYGVKD. J lost 5 bases, V lost 1 base, and 9 bases had no gene match. CDR3: CAISEWGLLAGGTGELFF. In nucleotides, the CDR3 is TGTGCCATCAGTGAGTGGGGGCTCCTAGCGGGAGGAACCGGGGAGCTGTTTTTT.

This chain links TRBV5-6 with TRBJ1-6, with 12 bases identical to TRBD1. With 4 bases clipped from V and 7 bases from J, the junction kept 6 bases outside the gene matches. This CDR3 region has 16 residues. Germline V gene sequence: CDR1 SGHDT, CDR2 YYEEEE. Written as DNA, the CDR3 is TGTGCCAGCAGCCTCCGGGACAGGGGGCGAAATTCACCCCTCCACTTT. It encodes CASSLRDRGRNSPLHF.

Notes on this clonotype: Just one base apart from a much larger clone, this may be a read error. The chain recombines TRBV20-1 with TRBJ2-3; D remains ambiguous. The CDR3 is 12 residues long. Germline V CDR1 and CDR2: DFQATT, SNEGSKA (reference sequence). V was clipped by 3 bases and J by 0 bases, with 4 bases between them. CDR3 region: CSARASTDTQYF. The CDR3 DNA sequence: TGCAGTGCTAGGGCAAGCACAGATACGCAGTATTTT.

This clonotype was counted between two and nine times. V gene TRBV10-2 combines with J gene TRBJ2-2, with 9 nucleotides matching TRBD1. Trimming removed 3 bases from V and 7 bases from J; junction bases left unmatched: 3. Germline-derived CDR1 and CDR2 are WSHSY and SAAADI. The CDR3 is made up of 14 amino acids. The CDR3 DNA is TGCGCCAGCAGTGAAGGGACAGGGTTCGGGGAGCTGTTTTTT. It translates to CASSEGTGFGELFF.

The chain is built from TRBV4-3 and TRBJ2-2; the D gene is possibly TRBD2 (6 bases). Trimming pared 4 bases from V and 2 bases from J, leaving 17 bases between. Germline V gene sequence: CDR1 LGHNA, CDR2 YSLEER. This CDR3 has 17 amino acids. The DNA of the CDR3 is TGCGCCAGCAGCCGAGCCTCCGGGACTGGAAACACCGGGGAGCTGTTTTTT. This translates into CASSRASGTGNTGELFF.

The chain employs TRBV27 and TRBJ2-7; TRBD1 matches at 10 bases. V lost 3 bases, J lost 3 bases, and 11 bases stayed unmatched. The V gene's germline CDR1 is MNHEY and CDR2 SMNVEV (reference sequence). The CDR3 runs 17 residues. CDR3 sequence: CASSFLPPGQGFYEQYF. In DNA, the CDR3 is TGTGCCAGCAGTTTCCTCCCTCCGGGACAGGGGTTCTACGAGCAGTACTTC.

This clonotype was seen more than once but under ten times. The chain employs TRBV3-1 and TRBJ2-2, with TRBD2 as a possible D gene (6 bases). Germline assignment: CDR1 LGHDT and CDR2 YNNKEL (reference sequence). This CDR3 comprises 16 residues. Trimming took off 1 base at V and 4 bases at J, with 13 bases between the two ends. The CDR3 nucleotides read TGTGCCAGCAGCCAAGGACATAATAGCGGCACCGGGGAGCTGTTTTTT. It specifies CASSQGHNSGTGELFF. Full variable domain (rest looked up from reference TRBV3-1 and TRBJ2-2): DTAVSQTPKYLVTQMGNDKSIKCEQNLGHDTMYWYKQDSKKFLKIMFSYNNKELIINETVPNRFSPKSPDKAHLNLHINSLELGDSAVYFCASSQGHNSGTGELFFGEGSRLTVL.